Sequencing of this T cell receptor (beta chain) was carried out in a study of blood T cell repertoires in COVID-19. The data were produced by immunoSEQ multiplex PCR, yet TCRdb's version contains in-frame clones alone and is incomplete. The data contain around 270,000 clones, 84% of them singletons. CDR3 size: 13 residues. In germline, CDR1 is MNHNY, CDR2 SVGAGI (reference sequence). V was shortened by 7 bases and J by 3 bases, with 13 bases between the two germline ends. Sequenced material: peripheral blood. This chain links TRBV6-6 with TRBJ2-7; D ambiguous. The clonotype originates from a person between 65 and 80 years old with COVID-19, enrolled during active disease. CDR3 coding DNA: TGTGCCAGCACCGCCCCCGGCGGCTACGAGCAGTACTTC. Protein sequence: CASTAPGGYEQYF.